These 5 T cell receptor beta chains were all obtained from the same sample, sequenced in a study of T cells in women clearing cervical HPV infection. The repertoire was sequenced with immunoSEQ multiplex PCR; TCRdb's copy has only in-frame clones and lacks some. The sample holds 30,000 to 45,000 clones. What was sequenced was blood buffy coat. The receptors come from a woman aged 18 to 75 with a cervical HPV16 infection that either progressed to CIN3+ or cleared (not recorded which).

About this clone: The missing CDR3 end, 3 residues past where the read stops, is filled in from the germline J gene. V and J are TRBV2 and TRBJ2-7; TRBD1 matches at 7 bases. This CDR3 comprises 16 residues. Germline CDR1 SNHLY, CDR2 FYNNEI. Germline trimming cut 2 bases from V and 2 bases from J; bases unmatched to any gene: 9. The CDR3 loop reads CASSEQDRQVPYEQYF. Partial CDR3 DNA: TGTGCCAGCAGTGAACAGGACAGGCAGGTCCCCTACGAG.

As for this clone: This sample also contains other DNA sequences that code for the same CDR3. The CDR3 bases that were read are TGTGCCAGTAGTACACAGGGGTTCTCTGGAAACACC. The encoded protein is CASSTQGFSGNT. The whole CDR3 sequence reads CASSTQGFSGNTIYF. The chain links TRBV19 to TRBJ1-3, with 7 bases fitting TRBD1. The read comes to an end 3 residues before the CDR3 does, leaving the germline J gene to fill in the end. This CDR3 is 15 amino acids long. Looked up from germline, CDR1 is LNHDA and CDR2 is SQIVND (reference sequence). Trimming at V came to 4 bases and at J to 0 bases, leaving 3 bases not matched to a gene. Combining the CDR3 with reference TRBV19 and TRBJ1-3 gives the whole variable domain DGGITQSPKYLFRKEGQNVTLSCEQNLNHDAMYWYRQDPGQGLRLIYYSQIVNDFQKGDIAEGYSVSREKKESFPLTVTSAQKNPTAFYLCASSTQGFSGNTIYFGEGSWLTVV.

Turning to this clone: The CDR3 goes on 3 residues after the read ends, and that part is filled in from the germline J gene. The chain joins TRBV2 to TRBJ2-5, with D unclear. Per the germline V gene, CDR1 is SNHLY and CDR2 is FYNNEI. Trimming left V 3 bases short and J 0 bases short, with 8 bases between. The CDR3 runs 14 residues. CDR3 loop: CASSDGGNQETQYF. CDR3 DNA (partial): TGTGCCAGCAGTGATGGCGGCAACCAAGAGACC.

Turning to this clone: Read data end 3 residues before the CDR3 end; the end is taken from the germline J gene. V and J are TRBV7-2 and TRBJ2-5; D ambiguous. With 0 bases removed from V and 5 bases from J, the gap between germline ends came to 10 bases. The CDR3 length is 14 residues. Germline V CDR1 and CDR2: SGHTA, FQGNSA. CDR3 residues: CASSLAGARETQYF. The sequenced CDR3 bases are TGTGCCAGCAGCTTAGCAGGCGCTAGGGAGACC.

Here the CDR3 reads CASSALGGTDTQYF. The sequenced CDR3 bases are TGTGCCAGCAGTGCGCTAGGTGGCACAGATACG. The rearrangement joins TRBV6-1 to TRBJ2-3; D call uncertain. The read terminates 3 residues ahead of where the CDR3 ends, so the germline J gene completes it. The CDR3 covers 14 residues. V gave up 4 bases and J gave up 1 base, with 9 bases separating them. The germline gives CDR1 MNHNS, CDR2 SASEGT.